Each of the 5 T cell receptor beta chains below was sequenced from the same sample in a study of T cell responses to AZD1222 COVID-19 vaccine. Assay used: immunoSEQ multiplex PCR; TCRdb lists only in-frame clones, some missing. The sample has roughly 130,000 clones; about 92% are singletons. The sequenced sample was peripheral blood, obtained on day 0 of AZD1222 vaccination. These receptors were taken from an adult in good health.

The chain couples TRBV24-1 to TRBJ1-5; the D is unclear. The length of the CDR3 is 13 residues. Trimming shortened V by 2 bases and J by 4 bases, and 5 bases separated the two germline ends. Germline V CDR1 and CDR2: KGHDR, SFDVKD. CDR3 loop: CATSDWENQPQHF. The CDR3 DNA reads as TGTGCCACCAGTGATTGGGAAAATCAGCCCCAGCATTTT.

The chain uses TRBV5-1 and TRBJ1-5; unclear D gene. V was trimmed by 5 bases and J by 1 base, leaving 13 bases between them. The CDR3 loop spans 15 amino acids. Germline CDR1 reads SGHRS; CDR2 reads YFSETQ. DNA for the CDR3: TGCGCCAGCAGGGTGGGTGGGGAAAGCAATCAGCCCCAGCATTTT. Its protein is CASRVGGESNQPQHF.

The genes are TRBV4-2 and TRBJ2-2; D is undetermined. Deletions cut 1 base from V and 8 bases from J, with 2 bases between. Per germline, CDR1 LGHNA and CDR2 YNFKEQ. The CDR3 totals 11 residues. CDR3 sequence (DNA): TGTGCCAGCAGCCAAGCAGGGGAGCTGTTTTTT. Amino acids: CASSQAGELFF.

The CDR3 bases are TGCAGCGTTGTCCGAGGGACAGCAGACTCTGGGGCCAACGTCCTGACTTTC. Translation gives CSVVRGTADSGANVLTF. V gene TRBV29-1 combines with J gene TRBJ2-6; 7 positions agree with TRBD1. Germline V gives CDR1 SQVTM, CDR2 ANQGSEA. After removal of 4 bases from V and 0 bases from J, the junction contained 9 bases not matched to a gene. The CDR3 runs to 17 residues.

The V call is TRBV19, the J call TRBJ1-4; tentative D call: TRBD1 (6 bases). The CDR3 has 14 residues. The germline V gene encodes CDR1 LNHDA and CDR2 SQIVND (reference sequence). V was shortened by 10 bases and J by 8 bases, with 20 bases between the two germline ends. The CDR3 here is CATTERGGSEKLFF. DNA of the CDR3: TGTGCCACCACCGAAAGGGGGGGTTCCGAAAAACTGTTTTTT. The full variable domain, rest sourced from reference TRBV19 and TRBJ1-4, is DGGITQSPKYLFRKEGQNVTLSCEQNLNHDAMYWYRQDPGQGLRLIYYSQIVNDFQKGDIAEGYSVSREKKESFPLTVTSAQKNPTAFYLCATTERGGSEKLFFGSGTQLSVL.